This T cell receptor (beta chain) was sequenced in a study of blood T cells in healthy people across ages. Only a few counts were recorded for this clonotype. The germline V and J ends were trimmed by 6 bases and 6 bases, with 9 bases remaining between them. There are 11 residues in the CDR3. In germline, CDR1 is MNHNY, CDR2 SVGAGI (reference sequence). Combining a sample-barcoded 5' primer with a J-beta primer mix, a second PCR ran for roughly 7 to 11 cycles. A single record per CDR3 protein comes from TCRdb applying MiXCR to the 5' RACE reads. The data hold roughly 800,000 distinct CDR3 sequences, with 58% observed a single time.

Sequenced material: blood. The chain links TRBV6-6 to TRBJ2-7; no definite D call. The TCR comes from a man aged 25-45 years in good health. The CDR3 loop reads CASRGGSEQYF. CDR3 coding DNA: TGTGCCAGCAGGGGCGGCTCCGAGCAGTACTTC.